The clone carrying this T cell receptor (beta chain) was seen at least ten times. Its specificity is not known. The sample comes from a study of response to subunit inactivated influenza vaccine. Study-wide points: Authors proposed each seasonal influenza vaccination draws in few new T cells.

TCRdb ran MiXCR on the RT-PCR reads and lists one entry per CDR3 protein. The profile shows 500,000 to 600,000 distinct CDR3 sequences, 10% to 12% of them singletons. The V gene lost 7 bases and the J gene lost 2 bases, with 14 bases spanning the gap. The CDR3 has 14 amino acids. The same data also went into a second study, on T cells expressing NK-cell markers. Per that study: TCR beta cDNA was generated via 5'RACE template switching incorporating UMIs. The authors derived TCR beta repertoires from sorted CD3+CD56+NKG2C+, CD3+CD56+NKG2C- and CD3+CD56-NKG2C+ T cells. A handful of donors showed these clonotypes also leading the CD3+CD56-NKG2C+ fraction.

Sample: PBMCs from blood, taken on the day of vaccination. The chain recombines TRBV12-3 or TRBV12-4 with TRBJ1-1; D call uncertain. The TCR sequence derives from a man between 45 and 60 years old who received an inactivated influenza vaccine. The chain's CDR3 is CASIGFAANTEAFF. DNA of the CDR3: TGTGCCAGCATCGGTTTCGCCGCTAACACTGAAGCTTTCTTT.